These T cell receptor beta chains were read from a single sample in a study of patients and donors after allogeneic stem cell transplantation. Via MiXCR, TCRdb re-called the RT-PCR reads, giving one row per CDR3 protein. This sample has more than 850,000 distinct CDR3 sequences; approximately 18% occur once, and the top ten carry around 5.5%. Sequencing used blood, either unsorted or a sorted T cell fraction (not recorded which). Receptor source: a human donor who was either an allogeneic HSCT recipient or a stem cell or donor lymphocyte infusion donor (not recorded which). It is not recorded whose cells these are; they may come from a transplant donor. Both conserved end residues are part of each CDR3. A D gene is named only where the DNA matches it firmly. Rows give clone size only sometimes, using once, few, many, or a class for an expanded clone.

>TRBD1|.|TRBV12-5|TRBJ2-7
TGTGCTAGTGGTTTCCGGGGACAGGGGACAAGCTCCTACGAGCAGTACTTC
CASGFRGQGTSSYEQYF
>.|.|TRBV29-1|TRBJ2-7
TGCAGCGTCGGGGGACACTACGAGCAGTACTTC
CSVGGHYEQYF
>.|.|TRBV7-9|TRBJ2-2
TGTGCCAGCAGCCCGCTCGGGTCCGCTCGGAACACCGGGGAGCTGTTTTTT
CASSPLGSARNTGELFF
>.|few|TRBV29-1|TRBJ2-3
TGCAGCGGGGGGGATACGCAGTATTTT
CSGGDTQYF
>TRBD1|.|TRBV9|TRBJ2-7
TGTGCCAGCAGCCCACGGGACAGGGGATCCTACGAGCAGTACTTC
CASSPRDRGSYEQYF
>.|.|TRBV4-3|TRBJ2-1
TGCGCCAGCAGCCAAGAATCGTGGGGAGGAAGCTACAATGAGCAGTTCTTC
CASSQESWGGSYNEQFF